Listed here are 29 T cell receptor beta chains from one sample, sequenced in a study of CD8 T cells in ankylosing spondylitis. Each CDR3 protein is one row after TCRdb ran MiXCR on the 5' RACE reads. The data show 800,000 to 900,000 distinct CDR3 sequences, about 12% seen once. No antigens are known for them. Overall study findings and caveats: Among TCR beta sequences, a motif of several highly homologous variants appeared characteristic of ankylosing spondylitis blood.

The material sequenced was blood, either unsorted or a sorted T cell fraction (not recorded which). These receptors were obtained from a male donor with ankylosing spondylitis.

The chain carries TRBV25-1 and TRBJ2-3; 8 bases match TRBD2. Per the germline V gene, CDR1 is MGHDK and CDR2 is SYGVNS. Trimming took 3 bases from V and 1 from J; bases not matched to a gene: 9. This CDR3 is built from 17 residues. This chain's CDR3 is CASSEPGGRGGTDTQYF. The CDR3 coding sequence is TGTGCCAGCAGTGAGCCCGGCGGGCGGGGGGGCACAGATACGCAGTATTTT.

The chain carries TRBV20-1 and TRBJ2-7, with D unresolved. The germline V gene has CDR1 DFQATT and CDR2 SNEGSKA (reference sequence). V gave up 6 bases and J gave up 1 base, with 10 bases separating them. CDR3 length: 12 residues. The CDR3 DNA sequence: TGCAGTGCCCTTGATCCTTCCTACGAGCAGTACTTC. This encodes CSALDPSYEQYF.

The chain employs TRBV24-1 and TRBJ2-7; D is unresolved. Germline-derived CDR1 and CDR2 are KGHDR and SFDVKD. The CDR3 runs to 14 residues. The V gene lost 7 bases and the J gene lost 2 bases, with 14 bases spanning the gap. The CDR3 here is CATSQRSAPYEQYF. The CDR3 nucleotides are TGTGCCACCAGCCAGCGATCCGCCCCCTACGAGCAGTACTTC.

The V and J genes are TRBV11-1 and TRBJ2-6; TRBD1 agrees at 9 bases. The V segment lost 5 bases and the J segment 4 bases; nucleotides outside the gene matches: 12. Germline values: CDR1 SGHAT, CDR2 FQDESV (reference sequence). The CDR3 has 18 residues. CDR3 in DNA: TGTGCCAGCAGCAGGCCAGGGACAGGGCCGAGAGGGGCCAACGTCCTGACTTTC. Its protein product is CASSRPGTGPRGANVLTF. The variable domain in full, completed from reference TRBV11-1 and TRBJ2-6, reads EAEVAQSPRYKITEKSQAVAFWCDPISGHATLYWYRQILGQGPELLVQFQDESVVDDSQLPKDRFSAERLKGVDSTLKIQPAELGDSAMYLCASSRPGTGPRGANVLTFGAGSRLTVL.

This clonotype was detected a few times. The V gene is TRBV10-3, the J gene TRBJ2-3, with TRBD2 matching over 11 bases. Germline trimming cut 9 bases from V and 5 bases from J; bases unmatched to any gene: 7. This CDR3 is 14 amino acids long. CDR1 and CDR2 from the germline V gene are ENHRY and SYGVKD. The CDR3 DNA reads TGTGCCATACGGACTAGCGGGCTTGGAGATACGCAGTATTTT. It translates to CAIRTSGLGDTQYF.

The chain uses TRBV7-3 and TRBJ1-3; the D is unclear. Germline V gene lookup returns CDR1 SGHTA and CDR2 FQGTGA. With 1 base removed from V and 0 bases from J, the gap between germline ends came to 10 bases. This CDR3 is 16 amino acids long. The CDR3 reads CASSLNPGTSGNTIYF. In nucleotides, the CDR3 is TGTGCCAGCAGCTTAAACCCAGGAACCTCTGGAAACACCATATATTTT. The whole variable domain, filled in from reference TRBV7-3 and TRBJ1-3, reads GAGVSQTPSNKVTEKGKYVELRCDPISGHTALYWYRQSLGQGPEFLIYFQGTGAADDSGLPNDRFFAVRPEGSVSTLKIQRTERGDSAVYLCASSLNPGTSGNTIYFGEGSWLTVV.

In its sample, this clonotype was seen a few times. The rearrangement links TRBV6-1 to TRBJ2-5, with 15 bases fitting TRBD2. J lost 1 base, V lost 6 bases, and 6 bases had no gene match. Looked up from germline, CDR1 is MNHNS and CDR2 is SASEGT. There are 17 residues in the CDR3. The CDR3 nucleotides are TGTGCCAGCAGCGAGGGACTAGCGGGGGGCTTCCAAGAGACCCAGTACTTC. Encoded protein: CASSEGLAGGFQETQYF.

This clonotype has at least ten counts. The V and J genes are TRBV12-3 or TRBV12-4 and TRBJ1-1, with D hard to call. CDR3 length: 14 residues. The ends were cut back, 3 bases at V and 1 base at J, with 9 bases in the middle. Here the CDR3 DNA reads TGTGCCAGCAGTTTGAGGGCGGGGAACACTGAAGCTTTCTTT. This gives the protein CASSLRAGNTEAFF.

This clonotype was counted a few times. The chain's CDR3 is CSVRLRGVYNEQFF. The CDR3 DNA reads TGCAGCGTTAGACTCCGGGGGGTTTACAATGAGCAGTTCTTC. This rearrangement joins TRBV29-1 to TRBJ2-1; 7 nucleotides agree with TRBD2. The germline V gene has CDR1 SQVTM and CDR2 ANQGSEA. The CDR3 runs to 14 residues. V gave up 5 bases and J gave up 4 bases; unmatched junction bases: 8.

The genes are TRBV20-1 and TRBJ2-1, with 8 bases lining up with TRBD2. J was trimmed by 9 bases and V by 6 bases; bases with no gene match: 13. CDR1 is DFQATT and CDR2 is SNEGSKA in the germline V gene (reference sequence). The CDR3 is made up of 14 amino acids. The CDR3 coding sequence is TGCAGTGCCATACTAGCGAACCGGGGGGGTGAGCAGTTCTTC. This gives the protein CSAILANRGGEQFF.

This clonotype was detected a few times. This chain uses TRBV9 with TRBJ2-7; 9 bases align to TRBD2. The J segment lost 2 bases and the V segment lost 0 bases, leaving 3 bases of the junction unmatched. Germline V CDR1 and CDR2: SGDLS, YYNGEE. The CDR3 spans 15 residues. CDR3 residues: CASSVATSGTYEQYF. CDR3 nucleotide sequence: TGTGCCAGCAGCGTAGCGACTAGCGGAACCTACGAGCAGTACTTC.

This clonotype occurred a few times. The chain links TRBV5-1 to TRBJ1-4; the D gene is possibly TRBD1 (6 bases). The CDR3 spans 15 residues. Germline CDR1 is SGHRS and CDR2 is YFSETQ. Trimming removed 2 bases from V and 8 bases from J, with 16 bases in between. The CDR3 DNA reads TGCGCCAGCAGCTTAGTCGGGACATTTGAGGAAAAACTGTTTTTT. Amino acid sequence: CASSLVGTFEEKLFF. Using reference TRBV5-1 and TRBJ1-4 for the parts outside the CDR3, the full variable domain is KAGVTQTPRYLIKTRGQQVTLSCSPISGHRSVSWYQQTPGQGLQFLFEYFSETQRNKGNFPGRFSGRQFSNSRSEMNVSTLELGDSALYLCASSLVGTFEEKLFFGSGTQLSVL.

In its sample, this clonotype was seen a few times. Mismatch with germline at one junction end may stem from a read error. The V call is TRBV28, the J call TRBJ2-7; 10 nucleotides match TRBD1. This CDR3 has 16 residues. Germline V gene data show CDR1 as MDHEN and CDR2 as SYDVKM. The CDR3 loop reads CASSSPGTGDPYEQHF. In DNA, the CDR3 is TGTGCCAGCAGTTCTCCCGGGACAGGGGACCCCTACGAGCAGCACTTC.

The CDR3 region has the DNA TGTGCCAGCAGCCGAGATGGACCCCAGTTCTTC. Its translation is CASSRDGPQFF. The rearrangement links TRBV11-3 to TRBJ2-1, with D uncertain. CDR1 SGHNT and CDR2 YENEEA come from the germline V gene. Trimming stripped 5 bases from V and 13 bases from J, with 12 bases between. This CDR3 spans 11 amino acids.

The J gene is TRBJ2-2, the V gene TRBV10-3; 15 bases line up with TRBD2. The ends lost 3 bases at V and 6 bases at J; junction bases unmatched: 5. Germline loops: CDR1 ENHRY, CDR2 SYGVKD. The CDR3 runs 17 residues. CDR3 nucleotides: TGTGCCATCAGTGACCCTCGGACTAGCGGGAGGGCCGGGGAGCTGTTTTTT. This translates into CAISDPRTSGRAGELFF.

The J gene is TRBJ2-5, the V gene TRBV20-1, with no clear D. The V gene's germline CDR1 is DFQATT and CDR2 SNEGSKA (reference sequence). The CDR3 length is 12 residues. With 3 bases removed from V and 4 bases from J, the gap between germline ends came to 9 bases. DNA for the CDR3: TGCAGTGCTAGTATTAAGGGAGAGACCCAGTACTTC. This gives the protein CSASIKGETQYF.

This clonotype was seen more than once but under ten times. The rearrangement uses TRBV6-1 and TRBJ1-4, with D possibly being TRBD1 (5 bases). Trimming stripped 6 bases from V and 7 bases from J, with 12 bases between. This CDR3 is built from 13 residues. CDR1 is MNHNS and CDR2 is SASEGT in the germline V gene. The CDR3 spells CASSRGRAEKLFF. The CDR3 DNA reads TGTGCCAGCAGCCGGGGACGGGCTGAAAAACTGTTTTTT.

This clonotype has at least ten counts. The rearrangement joins TRBV5-1 to TRBJ2-1; 10 nucleotides line up with TRBD2. Looked up from germline, CDR1 is SGHRS and CDR2 is YFSETQ. V lost 0 bases and J lost 3; bases outside the gene matches: 3. The CDR3 contains 16 residues. As DNA, the CDR3 is TGCGCCAGCAGCTTGGGGCCTAGCGGGAGCTACAATGAGCAGTTCTTC. This codes for CASSLGPSGSYNEQFF.

The chain joins TRBV29-1 to TRBJ2-7; D is perhaps TRBD1 (5 bases). The CDR3 has 13 amino acids. V was pared by 5 bases and J by 0 bases, with 11 bases between. Germline V CDR1 and CDR2: SQVTM, ANQGSEA. CDR3 amino acids: CSVRQYSSYEQYF. The CDR3 DNA reads TGCAGCGTTCGACAGTACAGCTCCTACGAGCAGTACTTC.

There are a few counts of this clonotype. The genes are TRBV11-1 and TRBJ1-1; D is unclear. Germline-derived CDR1 and CDR2 are SGHAT and FQDESV (reference sequence). This CDR3 has 15 amino acids. Trimming pared 4 bases from V and 6 bases from J, leaving 18 bases between. This CDR3 reads CASSSLYGGMSEAFF. CDR3 nucleotide sequence: TGTGCCAGCAGCTCCTTATATGGAGGGATGTCTGAAGCTTTCTTT. The entire variable domain, with the rest obtained from reference TRBV11-1 and TRBJ1-1, is as follows: EAEVAQSPRYKITEKSQAVAFWCDPISGHATLYWYRQILGQGPELLVQFQDESVVDDSQLPKDRFSAERLKGVDSTLKIQPAELGDSAMYLCASSSLYGGMSEAFFGQGTRLTVV.

The chain combines TRBV6-1 with TRBJ1-5; tentatively, D is TRBD1 (6 bases). Per germline, CDR1 MNHNS and CDR2 SASEGT. This CDR3 has 15 amino acids. The germline V and J ends were trimmed by 1 base and 7 bases, with 14 bases remaining between them. The CDR3 here is CASSEDTGIGQPQHF. The CDR3 nucleotides read TGTGCCAGCAGTGAAGATACAGGGATCGGACAGCCCCAGCATTTT.

Only a few counts were recorded for this clonotype. V is TRBV10-2 and J is TRBJ1-5; tentatively, D is TRBD1 (5 bases). Germline V gene sequence: CDR1 WSHSY, CDR2 SAAADI. The CDR3 is made up of 17 amino acids. Trimming took off 8 bases at V and 6 bases at J, with 26 bases between the two ends. The CDR3 sequence: CASRMNQGEVGAQPQHF. The DNA for the CDR3 is TGCGCCAGCCGAATGAACCAGGGTGAGGTTGGGGCTCAGCCCCAGCATTTT.

The J gene is TRBJ2-1, the V gene TRBV7-9; 9 bases agree with TRBD1. This CDR3 spans 15 amino acids. CDR1 SEHNR and CDR2 FQNEAQ come from the germline V gene (reference sequence). The V segment lost 4 bases and the J segment 7 bases; nucleotides outside the gene matches: 8. The CDR3 coding sequence is TGTGCCAGCAGCTCCGGGACAGGGTTGGAAAATGAGCAGTTCTTC. It is translated as CASSSGTGLENEQFF.

The V call is TRBV20-1, the J call TRBJ2-1, with D uncertain. With 3 bases removed from V and 3 bases from J, the gap between germline ends came to 9 bases. Germline V gene lookup returns CDR1 DFQATT and CDR2 SNEGSKA (reference sequence). The CDR3 covers 13 residues. CDR3 loop: CSARTGLYNEQFF. CDR3 DNA sequence: TGCAGTGCTAGGACCGGCCTCTACAATGAGCAGTTCTTC.

The chain joins TRBV5-1 to TRBJ1-5; D remains ambiguous. Trimming took off 4 bases at V and 3 bases at J, with 8 bases between the two ends. Germline V gene sequence: CDR1 SGHRS, CDR2 YFSETQ. The length of the CDR3 is 13 residues. CDR3 sequence (DNA): TGCGCCAGCAGCGAGGGTGACAATCAGCCCCAGCATTTT. It specifies CASSEGDNQPQHF. The full variable domain, its missing parts supplied by reference TRBV5-1 and TRBJ1-5, is KAGVTQTPRYLIKTRGQQVTLSCSPISGHRSVSWYQQTPGQGLQFLFEYFSETQRNKGNFPGRFSGRQFSNSRSEMNVSTLELGDSALYLCASSEGDNQPQHFGDGTRLSIL.

This clonotype showed up just a few times. The J gene is TRBJ1-5, the V gene TRBV5-5, with D hard to call. The CDR3 sequence is 16 residues long. V shed 0 bases and J shed 0 bases, with 10 bases lying between them. CDR1 is SGHKS, CDR2 YYEKEE, per germline (reference sequence). CDR3 sequence reads: CASSLAGEYSNQPQHF. In DNA, the CDR3 is TGTGCCAGCAGCTTGGCCGGGGAGTATAGCAATCAGCCCCAGCATTTT.

This clonotype has at least ten counts. The rearrangement joins TRBV4-3 to TRBJ2-3, with D unresolved. In germline, CDR1 is LGHNA, CDR2 YSLEER. CDR3 size: 17 residues. V lost 0 bases and J 2 bases, leaving 15 bases between the germline ends. CDR3 DNA sequence: TGCGCCAGCAGCCAAGATGCTGCGGAGCTCCCCACAGATACGCAGTATTTT. This gives the protein CASSQDAAELPTDTQYF.

The V call is TRBV7-9, the J call TRBJ1-3; 7 positions match TRBD1. Looked up from germline, CDR1 is SEHNR and CDR2 is FQNEAQ (reference sequence). The ends lost 5 bases at V and 4 bases at J; junction bases unmatched: 8. The CDR3 is 15 amino acids. CDR3 region: CASSPQGVLGNTIYF. The CDR3 nucleotides read TGTGCCAGCAGCCCCCAGGGGGTTCTCGGAAACACCATATATTTT.

This clonotype appeared a few times. This chain links TRBV10-3 with TRBJ2-7; tentative D call: TRBD2 (5 bases). The CDR3 consists of 14 residues. Germline values: CDR1 ENHRY, CDR2 SYGVKD. V lost 5 bases to trimming and J lost 7 bases, with 18 bases between them. The CDR3 DNA reads as TGTGCCATCAGTCCTACCAGCTTGACGGGGGAGCAGTACTTC. Protein product: CAISPTSLTGEQYF.